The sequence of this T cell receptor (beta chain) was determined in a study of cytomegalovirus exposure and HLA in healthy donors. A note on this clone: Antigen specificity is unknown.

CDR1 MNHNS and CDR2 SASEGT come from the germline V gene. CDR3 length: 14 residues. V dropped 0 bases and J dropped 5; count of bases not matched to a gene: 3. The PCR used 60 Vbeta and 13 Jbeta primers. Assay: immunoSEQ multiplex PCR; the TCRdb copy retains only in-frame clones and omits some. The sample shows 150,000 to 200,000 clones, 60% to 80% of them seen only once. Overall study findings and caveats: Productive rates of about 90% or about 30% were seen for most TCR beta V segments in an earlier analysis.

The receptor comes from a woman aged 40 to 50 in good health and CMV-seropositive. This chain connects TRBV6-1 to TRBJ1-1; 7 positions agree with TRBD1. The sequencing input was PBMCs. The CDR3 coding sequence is TGTGCCAGCAGTGAAGCCAGGGGGAGGACTGAAGCTTTCTTT. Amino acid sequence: CASSEARGRTEAFF.